This entry is about one T cell receptor (beta chain). What it recognizes is unknown. This entry comes from a study of CXCR3-negative and CXCR3-positive naive CD8 T cells. Study observations and caveats: CXCR3-negative naive cells had less hydrophobic TRB CDR3s than did CXCR3-positive naive cells. Similar TRBV-TRBJ usage characterized naive CXCR3-negative and CXCR3-positive cells; memory cells differed.

The CDR3 contains 13 residues. Germline V gene lookup returns CDR1 MGHRA and CDR2 YSYEKL. UMI labels and 5' RACE were used to prepare the TRB cDNA libraries. TCRdb reprocessed the 5' RACE reads; each CDR3 protein has one entry and no DNA is given. The table lists tens of thousands of distinct CDR3 sequences. The source of this sequence is a human donor in good health. Some clones in this sample may be carry-over from other donors' samples. The material sequenced was naive CXCR3+ CD8+ T cells from blood. The subset denotes: CD45RO-CCR7+CD27+CD95- naive CD8+ T cells expressing CXCR3 (TNR3+). The chain is built from TRBV4-1 and TRBJ2-5; TCRdb selects TRBD1, and the lack of DNA leaves this call unchecked. Here the CDR3 reads CASSLRVWETQYF.